The rows below give T cell receptor beta chains drawn from one sample of a study of technical replicates of blood from several donors. Clones were read by immunoSEQ multiplex PCR, and TCRdb kept only the in-frame ones, dropping some. The repertoire holds tens of thousands of clones, around 96% seen once, with 0.26% in the top ten. Material for sequencing was T cells isolated from PBMCs. Receptors were obtained from a human donor in good health. Both conserved end residues are part of each CDR3. The order of the fields is clone size, V gene, D gene, J gene, CDR3 DNA, CDR3 protein. A D gene is named only where the DNA matches it firmly. Expanded clones are given a class, and other clones once, few, many or no size at all.

-	TRBV2	-	TRBJ2-5	TGTGCCAGCAGTCGCGGTCACTGGGACTTC	CASSRGHWDF
-	TRBV30	TRBD1	TRBJ1-2	TGTGCCTGGACCACCCGGACAGGCGGGGGCTACACCTTC	CAWTTRTGGGYTF
-	TRBV19	TRBD1	TRBJ1-5	TGTGCCAGTAGTCCACACGACAGGGCTTCAAATCAGCCCCAGCATTTT	CASSPHDRASNQPQHF
-	TRBV9	-	TRBJ1-1	TGTGCCAGCAGTTTGGACAGTTCTGAAGCTTTCTTT	CASSLDSSEAFF
-	TRBV5-1	-	TRBJ2-5	TGCGCCAGCAGCATCCAGGGTGGGTCACAAGAGACCCAGTACTTC	CASSIQGGSQETQYF
-	TRBV4-1	-	TRBJ1-1	TGCGCCAGCAGCCCTGACATTGCGGGGGCTGAAGCTTTCTTT	CASSPDIAGAEAFF
-	TRBV19	TRBD2	TRBJ2-1	TGTGCCAGTAGTATAGCCGGCGGGAGGCTAAATGAGCAGTTCTTC	CASSIAGGRLNEQFF
-	TRBV19	TRBD2	TRBJ2-3	TGTGCCAGTAGTCCTATAGCGGGCCCCGAGAAAACGCAGTATTTT	CASSPIAGPEKTQYF
-	TRBV5-1	TRBD1	TRBJ2-5	TGCGCCAGCAGCCAGGGACAGGCTAGGGAGACCCAGTACTTC	CASSQGQARETQYF
-	TRBV2	TRBD1	TRBJ2-2	TGTGCCAGCAGGGACAGGGAAGGCACCGGGGAGCTGTTTTTT	CASRDREGTGELFF
-	TRBV15	-	TRBJ2-7	TGTGCCACCAGCGGGATTACAGGGCCCAGCTCCTACGAGCAGTACTTC	CATSGITGPSSYEQYF
-	TRBV9	TRBD2	TRBJ2-1	TGTGCCAGCAGCGTAGATAGCGGGAGGACTTATTCCTACAATGAGCAGTTCTTC	CASSVDSGRTYSYNEQFF
-	TRBV12-5	TRBD1	TRBJ2-1	TGTGCTAGTGGTTTGGGGGGACAGGGGACAACCAACCTAGGAAAGGGGCAGTTCTTC	CASGLGGQGTTNLGKGQFF
once	TRBV30	-	TRBJ2-5	TGTGCCTGGAAATTTGCAGGGTCCCAAGAGACCCAGTACTTC	CAWKFAGSQETQYF
-	TRBV4-1	-	TRBJ2-7	TGCGCCAGCAGCCACGGGTTTAGTGCCCCCTACGAGCAGTACTTC	CASSHGFSAPYEQYF
once	TRBV5-1	-	TRBJ1-2	TGCGCCAGCAGCTTGTCGGGGGAAGAAGGAACTCGGGGCTATGGCTACACCTTC	CASSLSGEEGTRGYGYTF
-	TRBV28	-	TRBJ2-3	TGTGCCAGCAGTTTTAATCCGCGGGCATACACAGATACGCAGTATTTT	CASSFNPRAYTDTQYF
-	TRBV5-4	TRBD2	TRBJ2-3	TGTGCCAGCAGCTCGGGACTAGCGGGGGACACAGATACGCAGTATTTT	CASSSGLAGDTDTQYF
few	TRBV2	-	TRBJ2-7	TGTGCCAGCAGTGAGCCCTTTAGAATCGAGCAGTACTTC	CASSEPFRIEQYF
once	TRBV5-1	TRBD1	TRBJ1-4	TGCGCCAGCAGCTCGGGGACAGGGGAGGAAAAACTGTTTTTT	CASSSGTGEEKLFF
-	TRBV4-2	-	TRBJ1-5	TGTGCCAGCAGCCAACAGGGAAGCAATCAGCCCCAGCATTTT	CASSQQGSNQPQHF
once	TRBV11-1	-	TRBJ2-2	TGTGCCAGCAGCCGTATCACCGGGGAGCTGTTTTTT	CASSRITGELFF
-	TRBV15	-	TRBJ1-2	TGTGCCACCAGCAGAGAAGGGGCAGGGTACTTTTCCTATGGCTACACCTTC	CATSREGAGYFSYGYTF